Shown below are 31 T cell receptor beta chains from a single sample sequenced in a study of OX40 agonist ivuxolimab in advanced cancers. TCRdb's copy holds only in-frame clones and misses some; the assay was immunoSEQ multiplex PCR. The top ten clones hold over 10% of a sample with around 18,000 clones, 65% to 90% of them seen once. Sequences were derived from CD4+ or CD8+ T cells sorted from blood, sampled in a trial of the OX40 agonist ivuxolimab. These receptors all come from an adult with an advanced solid tumor such as melanoma, head and neck, liver or kidney cancer.

This sequence joins TRBV5-1 and TRBJ1-3, with a possible D match to TRBD1 (5 bases). The CDR3 loop spans 17 amino acids. Per the germline V gene, CDR1 is SGHRS and CDR2 is YFSETQ. V lost 3 bases to trimming and J lost 0 bases, with 16 bases between them. The CDR3 here is CASSYGGGSGSGNTIYF. For the CDR3, the DNA is TGCGCCAGCAGCTATGGCGGGGGTAGTGGCTCTGGAAACACCATATATTTT.

The genes are TRBV19 and TRBJ2-7; the D gene could be TRBD1 or TRBD2 (5 bases each). Germline lookup yields CDR1 LNHDA and CDR2 SQIVND (reference sequence). CDR3 length equals 14 residues. Trimming took 5 bases from V and 4 from J, leaving 15 bases between them. CDR3 protein: CASSFRDGVYEQYF. CDR3 in DNA: TGTGCCAGTAGTTTCCGGGACGGAGTATACGAGCAGTACTTC.

The V and J genes are TRBV11-3 and TRBJ2-5, with D uncertain. CDR3 length: 13 residues. Germline V gene sequence: CDR1 SGHNT, CDR2 YENEEA. V was pared by 3 bases and J by 1 base, with 6 bases between. CDR3 sequence: CASSFGFQETQYF. The CDR3 DNA follows: TGTGCCAGCAGCTTTGGCTTCCAAGAGACCCAGTACTTC.

The J gene is TRBJ2-5, the V gene TRBV19; D ambiguous. V lost 4 bases and J lost 4, with 10 bases in between. Germline V gene lookup returns CDR1 LNHDA and CDR2 SQIVND (reference sequence). The CDR3 is 13 residues long. The CDR3 sequence is CASSNQVGETQYF. As DNA, the CDR3 is TGTGCCAGTAGTAACCAGGTTGGAGAGACCCAGTACTTC.

V usage is TRBV9 and J usage is TRBJ1-5; 8 nucleotides match TRBD1. This CDR3 is built from 14 residues. Germline assignment: CDR1 SGDLS and CDR2 YYNGEE. V lost 4 bases and J lost 4; bases outside the gene matches: 4. The CDR3 sequence is CASSPTGGNQPQHF. CDR3 DNA sequence: TGTGCCAGCAGCCCTACAGGGGGTAATCAGCCCCAGCATTTT.

V usage is TRBV6-6 and J usage is TRBJ1-2; D possibly corresponds to TRBD1 (5 bases). Germline CDR1 is MNHNY and CDR2 is SVGAGI (reference sequence). The CDR3 has 13 amino acids. The ends were cut back, 0 bases at V and 8 bases at J, with 10 bases in the middle. The CDR3 region is CASSYSEGTGYTF. As DNA, the CDR3 is TGTGCCAGCAGTTACTCTGAAGGGACCGGCTACACCTTC.

The chain carries TRBV6-5 and TRBJ2-4, with D perhaps TRBD2 (7 bases). Germline V gene sequence: CDR1 MNHEY, CDR2 SVGAGI. With 0 bases removed from V and 7 bases from J, the gap between germline ends came to 10 bases. The CDR3 is 14 residues long. CDR3 amino acids: CASSYSGGLNIQYF. CDR3 nucleotides: TGTGCCAGCAGTTACTCGGGGGGGCTGAACATTCAGTACTTC.

This chain links TRBV5-1 with TRBJ2-1, with a possible D match to TRBD2 (6 bases). Trimming shortened V by 2 bases and J by 2 bases, and 11 bases separated the two germline ends. The CDR3 has 15 amino acids. The germline CDR1 and CDR2 sequences are SGHRS and YFSETQ. CDR3: CASSLRAGPYNEQFF. The CDR3 DNA follows: TGCGCCAGCAGCTTACGGGCGGGACCCTACAATGAGCAGTTCTTC.

The chain couples TRBV18 to TRBJ1-4, with TRBD1 identical over 7 bases. V gave up 0 bases and J gave up 5 bases; unmatched junction bases: 6. The germline V gene has CDR1 KGHSH and CDR2 LQKENI. CDR3 length: 16 residues. The CDR3 region has the DNA TGTGCCAGCTCACCACCGAGACAGGGCCTAAATGAAAAACTGTTTTTT. Its translation is CASSPPRQGLNEKLFF.

This sequence joins TRBV6-5 and TRBJ2-7; D unclear. Trimming pared 5 bases from V and 7 bases from J, leaving 18 bases between. CDR3 size: 14 residues. In germline, CDR1 is MNHEY, CDR2 SVGAGI. Here the CDR3 reads CASSLDRKVGEQYF. In DNA form, the CDR3 reads TGTGCCAGCAGTCTCGACCGAAAGGTGGGAGAGCAGTACTTC.

This chain uses TRBV28 with TRBJ1-2, with D possibly TRBD1 on 6 matching bases. This CDR3 contains 14 residues. CDR1 and CDR2 (germline): MDHEN, SYDVKM. Trimming pared 3 bases from V and 2 bases from J, leaving 10 bases between. This chain's CDR3 is CASSLVQGNYGYTF. CDR3 nucleotides: TGTGCCAGCAGTTTGGTCCAGGGGAACTATGGCTACACCTTC.

CDR3 bases: TGTGCCAGCAGTTACGAACCCGGGCGAGGTGAAGCTTTCTTT. This encodes CASSYEPGRGEAFF. The rearrangement joins TRBV6-5 to TRBJ1-1; the D is unclear. The V end was cut by 2 bases, the J end by 7 bases, with 14 bases between. The CDR3 loop spans 14 amino acids. Germline CDR1 and CDR2: MNHEY and SVGAGI.

The chain links TRBV27 to TRBJ1-3, with D possibly TRBD1 on 5 matching bases. V lost 5 bases and J lost 7, with 12 bases in between. The V gene's germline CDR1 is MNHEY and CDR2 SMNVEV (reference sequence). The CDR3 is 13 amino acids. The CDR3 DNA reads TGTGCCAGCAGTCCACTCGGGACGAACACCATATATTTT. Protein sequence: CASSPLGTNTIYF.

V and J are TRBV6-6 and TRBJ1-3; a possible D gene is TRBD1 (6 bases). Trimming pared 6 bases from V and 0 bases from J, leaving 9 bases between. Germline V CDR1 and CDR2: MNHNY, SVGAGI (reference sequence). CDR3 length: 14 residues. CDR3 in amino acids: CASSRRGSGNTIYF. CDR3 sequence (DNA): TGTGCCAGCAGCCGCAGGGGCTCTGGAAACACCATATATTTT.

In this sample, this clone turned up once. The chain has TRBV7-9 and TRBJ2-7; possible D gene TRBD1, 5 bases. Germline V lookup: CDR1 SEHNR, CDR2 FQNEAQ (reference sequence). The V end was cut by 4 bases, the J end by 3 bases, with 13 bases between. The CDR3 is 14 amino acids. The CDR3 reads CASSSDILFYEQYF. The CDR3 DNA follows: TGTGCCAGCAGCTCGGACATCCTCTTCTACGAGCAGTACTTC.

V and J are TRBV9 and TRBJ2-1; no clear D gene. V lost 4 bases, J lost 6 bases, and 11 bases lay in between. Germline V CDR1 and CDR2: SGDLS, YYNGEE. The CDR3 loop spans 13 amino acids. CDR3 region: CASSSDNRNEQFF. The CDR3 DNA is TGTGCCAGCAGCTCAGACAACCGCAATGAGCAGTTCTTC.

Comments on this clone: Different DNA sequences within this sample yield the same CDR3. The chain has TRBV6-4 and TRBJ1-2; D ambiguous. The CDR3 sequence is 18 residues long. CDR1 is MRHNA, CDR2 SNTAGT, per germline. The V gene lost 3 bases and the J gene lost 5 bases, with 25 bases spanning the gap. The CDR3 coding sequence is TGTGCCAGCAGTGATGTGACAAATTACGGACGGAAGTTTTATGGCTACACCTTC. Translation: CASSDVTNYGRKFYGYTF.

The V gene is TRBV6-5, the J gene TRBJ2-6; possible D gene TRBD1, 5 bases. This CDR3 is built from 15 residues. Germline CDR1 reads MNHEY; CDR2 reads SVGAGI. Trimming left V 2 bases short and J 2 bases short, with 7 bases between. CDR3 amino acids: CASSYGRAGANVLTF. In DNA form, the CDR3 reads TGTGCCAGCAGTTACGGCAGGGCTGGGGCCAACGTCCTGACTTTC.

The table lists this clone with a count of one. This chain connects TRBV5-6 to TRBJ2-7, with a weak D call TRBD1 (5 bases). The CDR3 sequence is 12 residues long. Trimming removed 4 bases from V and 2 bases from J, with 7 bases in between. Germline CDR1 SGHDT, CDR2 YYEEEE. The CDR3 loop reads CASSTDTYEQYF. For the CDR3, the DNA is TGTGCCAGCAGCACGGACACCTACGAGCAGTACTTC.

The sample holds a few counts of this clone. V and J are TRBV9 and TRBJ1-3, with TRBD1 as a possible D gene (6 bases). With 0 bases removed from V and 4 bases from J, the gap between germline ends came to 8 bases. CDR1 and CDR2 (germline): SGDLS, YYNGEE. CDR3 length: 14 amino acids. The DNA of the CDR3 is TGTGCCAGCAGCGTAGGGACAGTAGGAAACACCATATATTTT. The encoded protein is CASSVGTVGNTIYF. Full variable domain (remainder filled in from reference TRBV9 and TRBJ1-3): DSGVTQTPKHLITATGQRVTLRCSPRSGDLSVYWYQQSLDQGLQFLIQYYNGEERAKGNILERFSAQQFPDLHSELNLSSLELGDSALYFCASSVGTVGNTIYFGEGSWLTVV.

The chain uses TRBV19 and TRBJ2-3, with D possibly being TRBD2 (5 bases). The CDR3 sequence is 16 residues long. CDR1 is LNHDA, CDR2 SQIVND, per germline (reference sequence). V was clipped by 5 bases and J by 0 bases, with 15 bases between them. The chain's CDR3 is CASSLAGGPSTDTQYF. The CDR3 coding sequence is TGTGCCAGTAGTCTCGCGGGCGGGCCGAGCACAGATACGCAGTATTTT.

This sequence joins TRBV6-5 and TRBJ1-6, with D hard to call. The CDR3 is 16 amino acids. The germline V and J ends were trimmed by 3 bases and 10 bases, with 19 bases remaining between them. Germline V lookup: CDR1 MNHEY, CDR2 SVGAGI. CDR3 bases: TGTGCCAGCAGTTATATAGGGAGGCGGAGACACTCACCCCTCCACTTT. It translates to CASSYIGRRRHSPLHF.

The genes are TRBV28 and TRBJ1-1; no firm D call. The germline CDR1 and CDR2 sequences are MDHEN and SYDVKM. V lost 10 bases, J lost 1 base, and 13 bases lay in between. This CDR3 comprises 13 residues. CDR3 DNA sequence: TGTGCCACCCGGAGACTCGCGAACACTGAAGCTTTCTTT. Encoded protein: CATRRLANTEAFF.

This chain uses TRBV7-2 with TRBJ2-1, with a possible D match to TRBD1 (5 bases). With 1 base removed from V and 3 bases from J, the gap between germline ends came to 16 bases. The CDR3 has 17 amino acids. Germline CDR1 reads SGHTA; CDR2 reads FQGNSA. CDR3 sequence (DNA): TGTGCCAGCAGCTTAGGACAGTATTCTTTAGGCTACAATGAGCAGTTCTTC. Amino acids: CASSLGQYSLGYNEQFF.

This rearrangement joins TRBV18 to TRBJ2-1; 7 nucleotides line up with TRBD1. This CDR3 contains 16 residues. Trimming cost V 2 bases and J 2 bases; bases outside gene matches: 6. Germline V lookup: CDR1 KGHSH, CDR2 LQKENI. The CDR3 sequence: CASSPKTGDTYNEQFF. The CDR3 DNA is TGTGCCAGCTCACCAAAAACAGGGGATACCTACAATGAGCAGTTCTTC.

The chain carries TRBV7-2 and TRBJ2-2; 10 positions match TRBD2. The CDR3 extends over 14 amino acids. Germline V gene data show CDR1 as SGHTA and CDR2 as FQGNSA. V lost 3 bases to trimming and J lost 6 bases; unmatched junction nucleotides: 1. In DNA form, the CDR3 reads TGTGCCAGCAGCTTTCTAGCGGGAGCCGGGGAGCTGTTTTTT. Amino acid sequence: CASSFLAGAGELFF.

The genes are TRBV5-8 and TRBJ1-2; maybe TRBD1 (6 bases). The CDR3 runs to 13 residues. V was trimmed by 4 bases and J by 2 bases, leaving 9 bases between them. Per germline, CDR1 SGHTS and CDR2 YDEGEE. This chain's CDR3 is CASSRGGNYGYTF. In nucleotides, the CDR3 is TGTGCCAGCAGCCGGGGGGGCAACTATGGCTACACCTTC.

The J gene is TRBJ2-6, the V gene TRBV30; D may be TRBD1 or TRBD2 (5 bases each). The CDR3 contains 16 residues. Germline V gene lookup returns CDR1 GTSNPN and CDR2 SVGIG (reference sequence). Trimming took 4 bases from V and 0 from J, leaving 13 bases between them. CDR3 sequence: CAWNGDRVSGANVLTF. The CDR3 DNA sequence: TGTGCCTGGAACGGGGACCGGGTCTCTGGGGCCAACGTCCTGACTTTC. The complete variable domain, with remaining parts taken from reference TRBV30 and TRBJ2-6, reads SQTIHQWPATLVQPVGSPLSLECTVEGTSNPNLYWYRQAAGRGLQLLFYSVGIGQISSEVPQNLSASRPQDRQFILSSKKLLLSDSGFYLCAWNGDRVSGANVLTFGAGSRLTVL.

The chain combines TRBV5-1 with TRBJ1-4; 8 nucleotides line up with TRBD1. CDR3 length: 14 amino acids. The J segment lost 8 bases and the V segment lost 1 base, leaving 4 bases of the junction unmatched. Germline CDR1 reads SGHRS; CDR2 reads YFSETQ. CDR3 bases: TGCGCCAGCAGCTTGTCAGGGGGCGACGAAAAACTGTTTTTT. Amino acids: CASSLSGGDEKLFF.

A remark on this clone: At one boundary the junction diverges from the germline segment, which might be a read error. V is TRBV7-7 and J is TRBJ2-3, with TRBD2 identical over 11 bases. The V gene's germline CDR1 is SSHAT and CDR2 FNYEAQ (reference sequence). The CDR3 loop spans 15 amino acids. CDR3 sequence reads: CASSFTSGGIDTQYF. CDR3 nucleotides: TGTGCTAGCAGCTTTACTAGCGGGGGCATAGATACGCAGTATTTT.

The CDR3 sequence is CASSARLAGGTYNEQFF. Written as DNA, the CDR3 is TGCGCCAGCAGCGCCCGACTAGCGGGGGGGACCTACAATGAGCAGTTCTTC. V and J are TRBV4-1 and TRBJ2-1; TRBD2 aligns across 14 bases. Trimming removed 5 bases from V and 2 bases from J; junction bases left unmatched: 5. The CDR3 sequence is 17 residues long. Germline V gene lookup returns CDR1 MGHRA and CDR2 YSYEKL.